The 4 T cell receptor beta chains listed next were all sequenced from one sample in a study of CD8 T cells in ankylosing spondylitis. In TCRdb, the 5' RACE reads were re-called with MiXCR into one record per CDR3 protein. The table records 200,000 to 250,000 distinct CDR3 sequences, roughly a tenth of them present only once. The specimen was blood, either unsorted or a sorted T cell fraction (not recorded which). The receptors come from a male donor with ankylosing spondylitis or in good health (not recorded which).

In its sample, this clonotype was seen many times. The CDR3 DNA reads as TGCGCCAGCAGGGAAGGGACAGCTAACTATGGCTACACCTTC. It translates to CASREGTANYGYTF. This chain uses TRBV5-1 with TRBJ1-2; 7 bases match TRBD1. Germline CDR1 and CDR2: SGHRS and YFSETQ. The CDR3 is made up of 14 amino acids. The trim removed 5 bases at V and 0 bases at J, leaving 4 bases unmatched.

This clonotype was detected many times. The CDR3 spells CSAGLTQYF. CDR3 nucleotides: TGCAGTGCAGGTCTGACCCAGTACTTC. The chain is built from TRBV20-1 and TRBJ2-5; no firm D call. Germline CDR1 DFQATT, CDR2 SNEGSKA (reference sequence). V lost 6 bases to trimming and J lost 7 bases, with 6 bases between them. There are 9 residues in the CDR3.

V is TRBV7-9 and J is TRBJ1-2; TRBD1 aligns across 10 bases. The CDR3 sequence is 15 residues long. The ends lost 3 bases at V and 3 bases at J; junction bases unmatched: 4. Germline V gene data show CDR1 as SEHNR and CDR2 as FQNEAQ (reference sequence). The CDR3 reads CASSFSGQGDYGYTF. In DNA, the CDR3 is TGTGCCAGCAGCTTTTCTGGACAGGGGGACTATGGCTACACCTTC.

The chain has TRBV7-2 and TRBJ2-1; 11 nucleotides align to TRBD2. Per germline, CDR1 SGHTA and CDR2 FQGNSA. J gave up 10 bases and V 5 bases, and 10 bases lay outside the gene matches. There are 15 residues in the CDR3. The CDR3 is CASSNLAGGFGEQFF. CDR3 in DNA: TGTGCCAGCAGCAATCTAGCGGGGGGCTTCGGGGAGCAGTTCTTC.